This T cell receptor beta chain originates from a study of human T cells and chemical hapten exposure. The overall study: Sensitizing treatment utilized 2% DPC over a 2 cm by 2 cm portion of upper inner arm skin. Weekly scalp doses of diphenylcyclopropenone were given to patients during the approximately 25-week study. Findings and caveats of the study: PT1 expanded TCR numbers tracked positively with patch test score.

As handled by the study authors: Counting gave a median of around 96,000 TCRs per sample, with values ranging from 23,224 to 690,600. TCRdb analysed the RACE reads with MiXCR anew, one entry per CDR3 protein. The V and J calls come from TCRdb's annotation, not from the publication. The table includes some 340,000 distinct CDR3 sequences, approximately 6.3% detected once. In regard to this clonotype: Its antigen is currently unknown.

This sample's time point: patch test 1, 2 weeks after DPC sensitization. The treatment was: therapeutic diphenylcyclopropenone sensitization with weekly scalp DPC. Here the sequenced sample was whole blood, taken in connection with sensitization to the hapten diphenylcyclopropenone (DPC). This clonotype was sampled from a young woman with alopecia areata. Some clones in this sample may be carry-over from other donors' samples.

CDR3 bases: TGTGCCATCACCGGGGACCAGATTTTCCCCGAGCAGTACTTC. It codes for CAITGDQIFPEQYF. This rearrangement joins TRBV10-3 to TRBJ2-7, with D possibly called TRBD1 or TRBD2 (5 bases each). The CDR3 has 14 amino acids. Per the germline V gene, CDR1 is ENHRY and CDR2 is SYGVKD. The V end lost 7 bases, the J end lost 6 bases, and 19 bases lay between the germline ends.